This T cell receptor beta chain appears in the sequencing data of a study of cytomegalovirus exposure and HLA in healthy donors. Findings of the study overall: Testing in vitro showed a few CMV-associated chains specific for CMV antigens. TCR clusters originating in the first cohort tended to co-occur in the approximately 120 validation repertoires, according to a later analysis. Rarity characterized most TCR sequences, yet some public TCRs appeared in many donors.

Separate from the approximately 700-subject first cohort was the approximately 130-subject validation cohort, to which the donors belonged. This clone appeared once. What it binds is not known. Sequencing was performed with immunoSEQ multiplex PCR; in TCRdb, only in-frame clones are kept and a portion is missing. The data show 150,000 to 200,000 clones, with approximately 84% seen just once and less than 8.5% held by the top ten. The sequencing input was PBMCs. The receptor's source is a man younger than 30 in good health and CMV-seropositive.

CDR3 coding DNA: TGTGCCAGCAGCTTCCCCGGACAGGGGGAAAACGCAGATACGCAGTATTTT. As protein: CASSFPGQGENADTQYF. V usage is TRBV7-9 and J usage is TRBJ2-3; TRBD1 matches 10 bases. Germline CDR1 is SEHNR and CDR2 is FQNEAQ (reference sequence). Unmatched junction bases numbered 10, after V lost 3 bases and J lost 4 bases. The CDR3 totals 17 residues. Full variable domain (rest looked up from reference TRBV7-9 and TRBJ2-3): DTGVSQNPRHKITKRGQNVTFRCDPISEHNRLYWYRQTLGQGPEFLTYFQNEAQLEKSRLLSDRFSAERPKGSFSTLEIQRTEQGDSAMYLCASSFPGQGENADTQYFGPGTRLTVL.